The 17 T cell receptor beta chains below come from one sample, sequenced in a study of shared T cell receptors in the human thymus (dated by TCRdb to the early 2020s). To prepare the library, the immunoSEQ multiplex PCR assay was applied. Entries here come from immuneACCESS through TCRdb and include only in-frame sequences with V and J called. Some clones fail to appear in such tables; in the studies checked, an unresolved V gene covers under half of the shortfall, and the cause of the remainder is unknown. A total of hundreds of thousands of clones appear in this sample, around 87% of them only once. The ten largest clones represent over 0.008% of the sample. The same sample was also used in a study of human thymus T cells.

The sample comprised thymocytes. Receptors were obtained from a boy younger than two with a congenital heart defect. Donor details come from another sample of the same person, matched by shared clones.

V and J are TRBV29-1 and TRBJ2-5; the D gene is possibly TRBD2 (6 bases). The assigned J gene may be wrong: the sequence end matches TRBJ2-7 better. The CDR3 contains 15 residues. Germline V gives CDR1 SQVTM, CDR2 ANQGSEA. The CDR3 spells CSVVETGDRSYEQYF. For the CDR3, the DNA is TGCAGCGTTGTTGAAACGGGGGATAGGTCCTACGAGCAGTACTTC.

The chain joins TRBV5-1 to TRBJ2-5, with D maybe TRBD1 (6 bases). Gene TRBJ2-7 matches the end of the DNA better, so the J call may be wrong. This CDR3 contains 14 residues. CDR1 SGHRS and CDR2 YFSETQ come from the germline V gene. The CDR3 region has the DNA TGCGCCAGCAGCTTGGAAGGGGGATTCTACGAGCAGTACTTC. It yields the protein CASSLEGGFYEQYF.

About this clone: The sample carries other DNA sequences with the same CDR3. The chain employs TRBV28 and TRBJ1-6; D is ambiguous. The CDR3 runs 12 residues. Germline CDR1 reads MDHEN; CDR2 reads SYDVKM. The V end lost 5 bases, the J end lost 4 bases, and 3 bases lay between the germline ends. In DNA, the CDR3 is TGTGCCAGCAGTGTATATAATTCACCCCTCCACTTT. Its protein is CASSVYNSPLHF.

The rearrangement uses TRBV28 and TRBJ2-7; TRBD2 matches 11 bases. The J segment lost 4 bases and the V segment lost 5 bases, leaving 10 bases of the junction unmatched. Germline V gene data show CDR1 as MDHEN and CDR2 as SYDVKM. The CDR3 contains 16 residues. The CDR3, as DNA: TGTGCCAGCAGTGATCAGACTAGCGGGGAAGGATACGAGCAGTACTTC. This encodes CASSDQTSGEGYEQYF. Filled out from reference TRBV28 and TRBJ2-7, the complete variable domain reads DVKVTQSSRYLVKRTGEKVFLECVQDMDHENMFWYRQDPGLGLRLIYFSYDVKMKEKGDIPEGYSVSREKKERFSLILESASTNQTSMYLCASSDQTSGEGYEQYFGPGTRLTVT.

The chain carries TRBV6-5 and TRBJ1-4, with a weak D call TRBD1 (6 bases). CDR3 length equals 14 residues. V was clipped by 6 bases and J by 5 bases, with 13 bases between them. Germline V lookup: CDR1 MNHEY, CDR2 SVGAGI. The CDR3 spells CASRHRAGNEKLFF. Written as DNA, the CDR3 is TGTGCCAGCAGACACAGGGCCGGGAATGAAAAACTGTTTTTT.

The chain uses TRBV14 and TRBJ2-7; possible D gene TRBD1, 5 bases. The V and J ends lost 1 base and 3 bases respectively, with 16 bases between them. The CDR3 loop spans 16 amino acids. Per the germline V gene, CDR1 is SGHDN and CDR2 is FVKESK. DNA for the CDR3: TGTGCCAGCAGCCAAGTCGCTAATCCCAGGGTCTACGAGCAGTACTTC. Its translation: CASSQVANPRVYEQYF.

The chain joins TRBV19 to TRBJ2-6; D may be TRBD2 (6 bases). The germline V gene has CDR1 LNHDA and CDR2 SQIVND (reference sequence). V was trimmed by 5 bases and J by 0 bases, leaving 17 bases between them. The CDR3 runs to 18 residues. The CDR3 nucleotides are TGTGCCAGTAGTCCGCCCCAACTAGCCGACTCTGGGGCCAACGTCCTGACTTTC. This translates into CASSPPQLADSGANVLTF.

CDR3 sequence (DNA): TGTGCCAGCAGTTTACACAGGGGGGACGATTACTATGGCTACACCTTC. Translating it yields CASSLHRGDDYYGYTF. V usage is TRBV28 and J usage is TRBJ1-2, with 8 bases fitting TRBD1. The J segment lost 3 bases and the V segment lost 2 bases, leaving 8 bases of the junction unmatched. Germline V lookup: CDR1 MDHEN, CDR2 SYDVKM. This CDR3 comprises 16 residues.

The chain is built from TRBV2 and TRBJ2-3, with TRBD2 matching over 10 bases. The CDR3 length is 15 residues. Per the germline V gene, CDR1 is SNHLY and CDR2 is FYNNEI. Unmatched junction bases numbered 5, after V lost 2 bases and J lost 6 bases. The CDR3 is CASSELSGRVDTQYF. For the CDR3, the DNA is TGTGCCAGCAGTGAATTAAGCGGGAGGGTGGATACGCAGTATTTT.

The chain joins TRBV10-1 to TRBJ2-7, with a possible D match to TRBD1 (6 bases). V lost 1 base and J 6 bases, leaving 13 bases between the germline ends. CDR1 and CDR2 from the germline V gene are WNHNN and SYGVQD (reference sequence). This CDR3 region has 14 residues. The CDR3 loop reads CASSELSDSAEQYF. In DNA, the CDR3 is TGCGCCAGCAGTGAGTTGTCGGACAGCGCCGAGCAGTACTTC.

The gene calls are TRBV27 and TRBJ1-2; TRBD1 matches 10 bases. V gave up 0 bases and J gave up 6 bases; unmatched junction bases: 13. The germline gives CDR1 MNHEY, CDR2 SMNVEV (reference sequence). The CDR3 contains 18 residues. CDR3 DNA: TGTGCCAGCAGTTTATCGAGGCCCCCAGGGACAGGGGACAATGGCTACACCTTC. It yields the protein CASSLSRPPGTGDNGYTF.

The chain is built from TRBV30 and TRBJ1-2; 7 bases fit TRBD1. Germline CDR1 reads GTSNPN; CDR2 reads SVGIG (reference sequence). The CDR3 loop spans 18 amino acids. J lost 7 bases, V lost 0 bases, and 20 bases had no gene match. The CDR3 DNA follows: TGTGCCTGGAGTGTATCTGAGGGGGCCAGGAGGGGCGTCGGTGGCTACACCTTC. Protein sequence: CAWSVSEGARRGVGGYTF.

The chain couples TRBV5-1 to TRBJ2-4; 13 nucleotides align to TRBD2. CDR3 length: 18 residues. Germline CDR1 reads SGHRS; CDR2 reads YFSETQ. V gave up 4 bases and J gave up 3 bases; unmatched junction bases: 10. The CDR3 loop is CASSPIGLAGALKNIQYF. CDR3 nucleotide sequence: TGCGCCAGCAGCCCGATTGGACTAGCGGGAGCGCTCAAAAACATTCAGTACTTC.

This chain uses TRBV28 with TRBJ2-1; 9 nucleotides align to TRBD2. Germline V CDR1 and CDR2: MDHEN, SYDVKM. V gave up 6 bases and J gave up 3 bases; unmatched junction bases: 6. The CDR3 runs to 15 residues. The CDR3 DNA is TGTGCCAGCAGCTATAGCGGGAGACACTACAATGAGCAGTTCTTC. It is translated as CASSYSGRHYNEQFF.

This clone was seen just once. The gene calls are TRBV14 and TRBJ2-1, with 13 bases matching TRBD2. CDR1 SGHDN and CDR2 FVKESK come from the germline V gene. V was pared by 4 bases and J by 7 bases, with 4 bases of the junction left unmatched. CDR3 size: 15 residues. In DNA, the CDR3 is TGTGCCAGCAGCCCGCGGACTAGCGGGAGTAATGAGCAGTTCTTC. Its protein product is CASSPRTSGSNEQFF.

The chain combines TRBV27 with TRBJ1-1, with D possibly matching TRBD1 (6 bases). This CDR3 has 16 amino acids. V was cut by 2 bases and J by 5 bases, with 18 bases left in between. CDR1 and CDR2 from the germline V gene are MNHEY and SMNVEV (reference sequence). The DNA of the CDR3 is TGTGCCAGCAGTTTAGGGACATCTCACAAGGGGACTGAAGCTTTCTTT. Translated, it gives CASSLGTSHKGTEAFF.

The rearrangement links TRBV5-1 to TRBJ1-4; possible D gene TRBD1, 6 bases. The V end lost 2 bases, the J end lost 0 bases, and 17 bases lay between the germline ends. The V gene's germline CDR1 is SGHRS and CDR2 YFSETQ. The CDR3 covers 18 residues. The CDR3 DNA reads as TGCGCCAGCAGCTTACGAAACAGGGAGAGCGCAACTAATGAAAAACTGTTTTTT. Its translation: CASSLRNRESATNEKLFF.